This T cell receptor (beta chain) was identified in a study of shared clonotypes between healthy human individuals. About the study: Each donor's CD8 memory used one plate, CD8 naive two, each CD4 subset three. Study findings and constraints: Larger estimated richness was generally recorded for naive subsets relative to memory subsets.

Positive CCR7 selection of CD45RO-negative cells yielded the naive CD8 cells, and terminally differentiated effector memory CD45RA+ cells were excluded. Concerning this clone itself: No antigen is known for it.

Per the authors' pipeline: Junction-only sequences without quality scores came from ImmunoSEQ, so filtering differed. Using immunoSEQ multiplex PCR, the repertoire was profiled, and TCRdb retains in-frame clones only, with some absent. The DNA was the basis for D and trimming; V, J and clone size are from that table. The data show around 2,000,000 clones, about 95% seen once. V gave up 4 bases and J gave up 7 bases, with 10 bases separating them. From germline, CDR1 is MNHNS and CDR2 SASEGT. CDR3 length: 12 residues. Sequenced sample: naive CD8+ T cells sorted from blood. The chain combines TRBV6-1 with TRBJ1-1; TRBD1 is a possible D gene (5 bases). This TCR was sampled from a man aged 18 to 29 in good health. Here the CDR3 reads CASSAGRNEAFF. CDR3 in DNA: TGTGCCAGCAGTGCAGGGCGTAATGAAGCTTTCTTT.